Shown below are 21 T cell receptor beta chains from a single sample sequenced in a study of T-cell reconstitution after alpha-beta-depleted transplantation in children. Unique molecular identifiers tagged the TCRbeta library. TCRdb reanalysed the PCR reads using MiXCR and keeps one entry per CDR3 protein. The sample holds 450,000 to 600,000 distinct CDR3 sequences, about 16% seen once. Sample: PBMCs from the stem cell graft donor, taken from the stem cell graft. The origin of the receptors is a human donor who donated a stem cell graft to a child with acute lymphoblastic leukemia.

In this sample, this clonotype turned up many times. The V call is TRBV7-9, the J call TRBJ2-7; 9 positions agree with TRBD1. CDR3 length: 14 residues. Trimming at V came to 3 bases and at J to 9 bases, leaving 9 bases not matched to a gene. From germline, CDR1 is SEHNR and CDR2 FQNEAQ (reference sequence). The CDR3 bases are TGTGCCAGCAGCTTTACACAGGGGGCGCAGGGGCAGTACTTC. This encodes CASSFTQGAQGQYF.

The V and J genes are TRBV3-1 and TRBJ2-7; TRBD2 matches 10 bases. CDR1 is LGHDT, CDR2 YNNKEL, per germline (reference sequence). This CDR3 has 17 amino acids. V shed 0 bases and J 3 bases; nucleotides not matched to a gene: 8. Here the CDR3 reads CASSQDGAGTSDYEQYF. In DNA, the CDR3 is TGTGCCAGCAGCCAAGATGGTGCCGGGACTAGCGACTACGAGCAGTACTTC.

This clonotype was observed a handful of times. The genes are TRBV20-1 and TRBJ2-7; D gene ambiguous. This CDR3 is 14 amino acids long. Germline V gives CDR1 DFQATT, CDR2 SNEGSKA (reference sequence). V was cut by 2 bases and J by 2 bases, with 13 bases left in between. The CDR3 nucleotides read TGCAGTGCTAGACCATCGTCCCGTGCCTACGAGCAGTACTTC. Translated: CSARPSSRAYEQYF.

V and J are TRBV11-1 and TRBJ2-5, with TRBD2 identical over 7 bases. With V trimmed by 6 bases and J by 3 bases, 13 bases remained unmatched. The CDR3 covers 16 residues. Looked up from germline, CDR1 is SGHAT and CDR2 is FQDESV (reference sequence). The CDR3: CASSDGGSRRKETQYF. The CDR3 region has the DNA TGTGCCAGCAGTGACGGGGGGTCACGACGCAAAGAGACCCAGTACTTC.

This clonotype was seen a few times. The chain carries TRBV20-1 and TRBJ1-2; the D gene is possibly TRBD1 (5 bases). Trimming removed 5 bases at V and 4 bases at J, with 14 bases between. Germline values: CDR1 DFQATT, CDR2 SNEGSKA (reference sequence). There are 13 residues in the CDR3. DNA for the CDR3: TGCAGTGCTCCCTTCAGGGCAACCTATGGCTACACCTTC. Residues: CSAPFRATYGYTF.

The chain carries TRBV3-1 and TRBJ2-1; D unresolved. Trimming stripped 0 bases from V and 0 bases from J, with 12 bases between. The germline V gene encodes CDR1 LGHDT and CDR2 YNNKEL (reference sequence). The CDR3 contains 17 residues. CDR3: CASSQDLTPSSYNEQFF. The CDR3 region has the DNA TGTGCCAGCAGCCAAGACCTAACACCCAGCTCCTACAATGAGCAGTTCTTC.

This clonotype has just a few counts. V gene TRBV4-1 combines with J gene TRBJ2-1; TRBD1 matches at 7 bases. J lost 7 bases, V lost 0 bases, and 9 bases had no gene match. CDR3 size: 16 residues. Looked up from germline, CDR1 is MGHRA and CDR2 is YSYEKL. The CDR3 DNA is TGCGCCAGCAGCCAAGAGTCGGGGACAGTCTTAAATGAGCAGTTCTTC. Amino acid sequence: CASSQESGTVLNEQFF.

A few counts support this clonotype. The rearrangement joins TRBV5-5 to TRBJ2-3; possible D gene TRBD2, 6 bases. Deletions cut 4 bases from V and 2 bases from J, with 17 bases between. This CDR3 has 16 residues. Germline V gives CDR1 SGHKS, CDR2 YYEKEE (reference sequence). The CDR3 DNA is TGTGCCAGCAGCGGATCAACCGGGAGTTACACAGATACGCAGTATTTT. Translated, it gives CASSGSTGSYTDTQYF. The whole variable domain, filled in from reference TRBV5-5 and TRBJ2-3, reads DAGVTQSPTHLIKTRGQQVTLRCSPISGHKSVSWYQQVLGQGPQFIFQYYEKEERGRGNFPDRFSARQFPNYSSELNVNALLLGDSALYLCASSGSTGSYTDTQYFGPGTRLTVL.

In this sample, this clonotype turned up a few times. The chain couples TRBV5-1 to TRBJ2-7; 7 bases are a match to TRBD1. This CDR3 is 14 amino acids long. CDR1 and CDR2 (germline): SGHRS, YFSETQ. After removal of 1 base from V and 3 bases from J, the junction contained 4 bases not matched to a gene. The CDR3 loop is CASSLPYRGYEQYF. The CDR3 nucleotides are TGCGCCAGCAGCTTGCCCTACAGGGGCTACGAGCAGTACTTC.

The CDR3 DNA sequence: TGTGCCAGCAGTTTTGGTCCCACAACCAGGGATGGTAGGGAGACCCAGTACTTC. Amino acid sequence: CASSFGPTTRDGRETQYF. The V call is TRBV12-3 or TRBV12-4, the J call TRBJ2-5, with a tentative D call TRBD1 (5 bases). V was clipped by 3 bases and J by 5 bases, with 25 bases between them. This CDR3 region has 18 residues.

The gene calls are TRBV5-1 and TRBJ2-7; 10 bases are shared with TRBD2. V was clipped by 4 bases and J by 5 bases; unmatched bases: 9. This CDR3 contains 15 residues. Germline V gene sequence: CDR1 SGHRS, CDR2 YFSETQ. The CDR3 bases are TGCGCCAGCAGCCTGGTTCTAGCGGGAGCCCACGAGCAGTACTTC. This sequence encodes CASSLVLAGAHEQYF.

This clonotype was seen more than once but under ten times. This CDR3 reads CASSEKTSGITGELFF. The CDR3 nucleotides are TGTGCCAGCAGCGAGAAGACTAGCGGGATCACCGGGGAGCTGTTTTTT. This chain uses TRBV9 with TRBJ2-2, with TRBD2 matching over 11 bases. V was pared by 3 bases and J by 4 bases, with 5 bases of the junction left unmatched. The CDR3 sequence is 16 residues long. Looked up from germline, CDR1 is SGDLS and CDR2 is YYNGEE. Supplemented by reference TRBV9 and TRBJ2-2, the full variable domain reads DSGVTQTPKHLITATGQRVTLRCSPRSGDLSVYWYQQSLDQGLQFLIQYYNGEERAKGNILERFSAQQFPDLHSELNLSSLELGDSALYFCASSEKTSGITGELFFGEGSRLTVL.

In this sample, this clonotype turned up a few times. The V gene is TRBV5-1, the J gene TRBJ2-1; perhaps TRBD1 as D (5 bases). The CDR3 extends over 15 amino acids. V gave up 5 bases and J gave up 8 bases, with 20 bases separating them. The V gene's germline CDR1 is SGHRS and CDR2 YFSETQ. The CDR3 sequence is CASRVDIPMGDEQFF. CDR3 DNA sequence: TGCGCCAGCAGGGTGGACATTCCGATGGGCGATGAGCAGTTCTTC.

The table lists this clonotype with a few counts. The rearrangement uses TRBV5-1 and TRBJ1-1; D is unresolved. This CDR3 region has 15 residues. Deletions cut 1 base from V and 1 base from J, with 11 bases between. CDR1 is SGHRS, CDR2 YFSETQ, per germline. The CDR3 region has the DNA TGCGCCAGCAGCTTGTACGACGCAGGGAACACTGAAGCTTTCTTT. Its protein product is CASSLYDAGNTEAFF.

This clonotype was counted only a few times. The chain employs TRBV10-3 and TRBJ2-7; D unclear. This CDR3 is 11 amino acids long. Trimming left V 3 bases short and J 7 bases short, with 7 bases between. Germline CDR1 reads ENHRY; CDR2 reads SYGVKD. The chain's CDR3 is CAISDTGEQYF. CDR3 nucleotide sequence: TGTGCCATCAGTGACACTGGGGAGCAGTACTTC.

This chain joins TRBV14 and TRBJ2-7; D not certain. V shed 8 bases and J shed 8 bases, with 13 bases lying between them. CDR3 length: 11 residues. Per the germline V gene, CDR1 is SGHDN and CDR2 is FVKESK. CDR3 DNA sequence: TGTGCCAGCGCCCTTGCTGGGAAGCAGTACTTC. It codes for CASALAGKQYF. The complete variable domain, with remaining parts taken from reference TRBV14 and TRBJ2-7, reads EAGVTQFPSHSVIEKGQTVTLRCDPISGHDNLYWYRRVMGKEIKFLLHFVKESKQDESGMPNNRFLAERTGGTYSTLKVQPAELEDSGVYFCASALAGKQYFGPGTRLTVT.

CDR3 in DNA: TGTGCCAGCAGCCCGGGACTAGCGGGAGCTTCCTACAATGAGCAGTTCTTC. The encoded protein is CASSPGLAGASYNEQFF. V and J are TRBV3-1 and TRBJ2-1; 14 nucleotides line up with TRBD2. Germline lookup yields CDR1 LGHDT and CDR2 YNNKEL (reference sequence). The CDR3 totals 17 residues. The trim removed 4 bases at V and 1 base at J, leaving 3 bases unmatched.

The genes are TRBV29-1 and TRBJ2-1; maybe TRBD1 (6 bases). There are 15 residues in the CDR3. The V end lost 0 bases, the J end lost 6 bases, and 15 bases lay between the germline ends. Germline loops: CDR1 SQVTM, CDR2 ANQGSEA. The CDR3 sequence: CSVEEPWDIPNEQFF. DNA for the CDR3: TGCAGCGTTGAAGAACCCTGGGACATCCCCAATGAGCAGTTCTTC.

The chain has TRBV6-2 or TRBV6-3 and TRBJ2-4, with TRBD1 as a possible D gene (6 bases). V was shortened by 10 bases and J by 8 bases, with 24 bases between the two germline ends. Germline lookup yields CDR1 MNHEY and CDR2 SVGEGT. The CDR3 consists of 15 residues. In nucleotides, the CDR3 is TGTGCCACCGGCACCGGGCGGCCCAGGGGTTACATTCAGTACTTC. Encoded protein: CATGTGRPRGYIQYF.

This chain uses TRBV28 with TRBJ2-3, with 7 bases that match TRBD1. The germline V gene has CDR1 MDHEN and CDR2 SYDVKM. The CDR3 spans 15 residues. V was pared by 4 bases and J by 4 bases, with 8 bases of the junction left unmatched. Written as DNA, the CDR3 is TGTGCCAGCAGTTACCCAGGACAGGCGCCAGATACGCAGTATTTT. Translation: CASSYPGQAPDTQYF.

V and J are TRBV5-6 and TRBJ1-3, with 9 bases fitting TRBD1. The CDR3 length is 15 residues. Trimming cost V 1 base and J 4 bases; bases outside gene matches: 3. CDR1 SGHDT and CDR2 YYEEEE come from the germline V gene. The CDR3 sequence: CASSLYRGPGNTIYF. The CDR3 coding sequence is TGTGCCAGCAGCTTGTACAGGGGGCCAGGAAACACCATATATTTT.